This T cell receptor (beta chain) was identified in a study of naive and memory T cell subsets. Effector memory cells were sorted as CD45RA-CD27-, EMRA cells as CD45RA+CD27-. The beta constant-region primer was an equimolar mix of two oligonucleotides covering TRBC1 and TRBC2. Four rounds of PCR amplified the ligated cDNA using nested alpha and beta constant-region primers plus SP2. TCRdb reprocessed the UMI-ligation and nested PCR reads with MiXCR, giving one entry per CDR3 protein. The data contain 10,000 or so distinct CDR3 sequences, roughly 5.4% of them singletons. Germline V CDR1 and CDR2: SGHRS, YFSETQ. Between the trimmed V and J ends, which lost 0 bases and 0 bases, there was a span of 8 bases. This CDR3 is 15 amino acids long. This clonotype was seen repeatedly, ten times or more.

The clonotype was recovered from a human donor in good health. Sequencing was performed on CD4+ TEMRA cells from blood. The subset: effector memory re-expressing CD45RA, CD45RA+ CD27-. The chain employs TRBV5-1 and TRBJ2-3; tentative D call: TRBD2 (5 bases). The CDR3 DNA follows: TGCGCCAGCAGCTTGGCCGGCGGGAGCACAGATACGCAGTATTTT. This codes for CASSLAGGSTDTQYF.